In this sample, the clone carrying this T cell receptor (beta chain) turned up a few times. This entry is derived from a study of identical twins. TCRdb reprocessed the 5' RACE reads with MiXCR, giving one entry per CDR3 protein. Among about 520,000 distinct CDR3 sequences, about 20% were seen once, and the ten largest hold about 0.91%. The germline V gene has CDR1 SGDLS and CDR2 YYNGEE. Trimming removed 2 bases at V and 4 bases at J, with 12 bases between. The CDR3 extends over 14 amino acids. The same sample was also used in a study of T cells expressing NK-cell markers. This second study notes: Among the experiments, several used an anti-gamma-delta TCR antibody to restrict sorting to alpha-beta TCR T cells.

This receptor was taken from a woman younger than 30 in good health. The chain employs TRBV9 and TRBJ2-5, with D perhaps TRBD2 (6 bases). Material: CD4+ T cells sorted from blood. CDR3: CASSVPGGTETQYF. In DNA, the CDR3 is TGTGCCAGCAGCGTTCCCGGGGGAACAGAGACCCAGTACTTC.